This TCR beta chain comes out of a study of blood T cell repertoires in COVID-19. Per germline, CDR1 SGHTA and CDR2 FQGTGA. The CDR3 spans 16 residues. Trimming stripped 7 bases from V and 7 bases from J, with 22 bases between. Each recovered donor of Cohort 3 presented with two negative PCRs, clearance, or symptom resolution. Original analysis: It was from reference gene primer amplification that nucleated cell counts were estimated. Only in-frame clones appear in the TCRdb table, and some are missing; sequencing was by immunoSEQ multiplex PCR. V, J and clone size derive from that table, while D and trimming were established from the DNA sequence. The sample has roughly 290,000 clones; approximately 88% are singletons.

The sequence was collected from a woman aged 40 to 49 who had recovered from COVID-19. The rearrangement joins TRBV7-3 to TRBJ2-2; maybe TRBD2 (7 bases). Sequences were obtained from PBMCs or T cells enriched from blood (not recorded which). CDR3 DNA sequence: TGTGCCAGCACCCCGGTTGGGGGGGCCCAATACGGGGAGCTGTTTTTT. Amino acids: CASTPVGGAQYGELFF.